The 16 T cell receptor beta chains given below trace back to one sample, sequenced in a study of shared clonotypes between healthy human individuals. Clones were sequenced by immunoSEQ multiplex PCR, and TCRdb holds only the in-frame ones, with some missing. Of more than 2,000,000 clones detected, approximately 92% appear once; the ten largest clones hold 0.13% to 0.15%. The sequenced material came from naive CD4+ T cells sorted from blood. The subset is: CD45RA+ positively selected. Receptors originate from a man aged 18 to 30 in good health.

The gene calls are TRBV28 and TRBJ1-6, with no clear D. Germline V gives CDR1 MDHEN, CDR2 SYDVKM. Trimming removed 3 bases at V and 0 bases at J, with 9 bases between. The length of the CDR3 is 16 residues. CDR3 DNA sequence: TGTGCCAGCAGTTTTAGCGGAAACTCCTATAATTCACCCCTCCACTTT. Amino acid sequence: CASSFSGNSYNSPLHF. The full variable domain, its missing parts supplied by reference TRBV28 and TRBJ1-6, is DVKVTQSSRYLVKRTGEKVFLECVQDMDHENMFWYRQDPGLGLRLIYFSYDVKMKEKGDIPEGYSVSREKKERFSLILESASTNQTSMYLCASSFSGNSYNSPLHFGNGTRLTVT.

The chain carries TRBV6-5 and TRBJ2-7, with 7 bases lining up with TRBD2. Germline V gene data show CDR1 as MNHEY and CDR2 as SVGAGI. The CDR3 extends over 16 amino acids. V dropped 0 bases and J dropped 0; count of bases not matched to a gene: 5. Here the CDR3 reads CASSYSSQRGSYEQYF. Written as DNA, the CDR3 is TGTGCCAGCAGTTACTCAAGCCAGCGGGGCTCCTACGAGCAGTACTTC.

V usage is TRBV5-1 and J usage is TRBJ2-3; D remains unclear. V lost 4 bases to trimming and J lost 2 bases, with 11 bases between them. This CDR3 region has 14 residues. Germline-derived CDR1 and CDR2 are SGHRS and YFSETQ. CDR3: CASSPASVTDTQYF. Here the CDR3 DNA reads TGCGCCAGCAGCCCGGCGAGTGTCACAGATACGCAGTATTTT.

The gene calls are TRBV6-5 and TRBJ2-7, with D possibly matching TRBD1 (5 bases). V lost 6 bases, J lost 5 bases, and 8 bases lay in between. The germline V gene has CDR1 MNHEY and CDR2 SVGAGI. The CDR3 consists of 11 residues. The DNA of the CDR3 is TGTGCCAGCAGACGACAGAACGAGCAGTACTTC. Protein: CASRRQNEQYF.

The chain is built from TRBV6-1 and TRBJ2-1; 7 bases map to TRBD2. The CDR3 runs to 13 residues. Germline CDR1 is MNHNS and CDR2 is SASEGT. The ends lost 7 bases at V and 13 bases at J; junction bases unmatched: 13. In nucleotides, the CDR3 is TGTGCCAGCACCGTATCTCTGGGAGGGCGCCAGTTCTTC. It specifies CASTVSLGGRQFF.

This sequence joins TRBV5-4 and TRBJ2-1, with 7 bases aligning to TRBD2. The trim removed 0 bases at V and 9 bases at J, leaving 3 bases unmatched. Germline CDR1 is SGHNT and CDR2 is YYREEE (reference sequence). The CDR3 spans 13 residues. As DNA, the CDR3 is TGTGCCAGCAGCTTGGACGGACTAGGTGAGCAGTTCTTC. Translating gives CASSLDGLGEQFF.

J is TRBJ2-1 and V is TRBV5-4; D tentatively fits TRBD1 or TRBD2 (5 bases each). The CDR3 extends over 15 amino acids. CDR1 is SGHNT, CDR2 YYREEE, per germline (reference sequence). V gave up 5 bases and J gave up 0 bases, with 12 bases separating them. The CDR3 loop is CASSEAGSSYNEQFF. CDR3 in DNA: TGTGCCAGCAGTGAGGCAGGGAGCTCCTACAATGAGCAGTTCTTC.

The J gene is TRBJ2-5, the V gene TRBV10-3; possible D gene TRBD1, 6 bases. The J call may not be correct, given that the DNA end is closer to TRBJ2-7. The germline V gene encodes CDR1 ENHRY and CDR2 SYGVKD. The CDR3 contains 12 residues. The CDR3 sequence: CAIKGETYEQYF. The CDR3 nucleotides are TGTGCCATCAAGGGGGAAACCTACGAGCAGTACTTC.

The rearrangement joins TRBV9 to TRBJ2-2, with D unclear. Germline-derived CDR1 and CDR2 are SGDLS and YYNGEE. The CDR3 has 14 amino acids. V lost 2 bases and J 0 bases, leaving 5 bases between the germline ends. CDR3: CASSVQTNTGELFF. The CDR3 nucleotides read TGTGCCAGCAGCGTGCAGACGAACACCGGGGAGCTGTTTTTT.

CDR3: CASSPAGTSSGELFF. The CDR3 nucleotides are TGTGCCAGCTCACCAGCCGGGACTAGTTCCGGGGAGCTGTTTTTT. The chain employs TRBV18 and TRBJ2-2; 8 nucleotides align to TRBD2. Germline values: CDR1 KGHSH, CDR2 LQKENI. The CDR3 sequence is 15 residues long. V lost 2 bases, J lost 6 bases, and 5 bases stayed unmatched.

On this clone: Other DNA sequences in this specimen translate into the identical CDR3. The V call is TRBV30, the J call TRBJ2-2, with 8 nucleotides matching TRBD2. V trimming: 4 bases; J trimming: 6 bases; junction bases outside the gene matches: 1. The CDR3 covers 12 residues. Germline CDR1 reads GTSNPN; CDR2 reads SVGIG (reference sequence). CDR3 nucleotide sequence: TGTGCCTGGACTAGCGGGCCCGGGGAGCTGTTTTTT. This translates into CAWTSGPGELFF.

In nucleotides, the CDR3 is TGTGCCAGCAGCGTATATCTGGGTAACACCGGGGAGCTGTTTTTT. The encoded protein is CASSVYLGNTGELFF. V usage is TRBV9 and J usage is TRBJ2-2; the D is unclear. This CDR3 spans 15 amino acids. Germline CDR1 SGDLS, CDR2 YYNGEE. Trimming shortened V by 1 base and J by 2 bases, and 9 bases separated the two germline ends.

This clone was recorded once. The V call is TRBV5-1, the J call TRBJ1-5; no reliable D call. Trimming stripped 6 bases from V and 0 bases from J, with 16 bases between. Germline-derived CDR1 and CDR2 are SGHRS and YFSETQ. There are 16 residues in the CDR3. CDR3 bases: TGCGCCAGCAAAAGGAGGAGACCGTATAGCAATCAGCCCCAGCATTTT. This encodes CASKRRRPYSNQPQHF.

The rearrangement joins TRBV27 to TRBJ2-7; perhaps TRBD1 as D (6 bases). Trimming took 5 bases from V and 0 from J, leaving 8 bases between them. Germline CDR1 MNHEY, CDR2 SMNVEV (reference sequence). This CDR3 region has 13 residues. The CDR3 DNA reads as TGTGCCAGCAGTAACAGGGCCTCCTACGAGCAGTACTTC. Its translation is CASSNRASYEQYF.

The chain combines TRBV4-3 with TRBJ1-2; D is undetermined. The CDR3 has 15 residues. Germline assignment: CDR1 LGHNA and CDR2 YSLEER. Trimming removed 0 bases from V and 4 bases from J, with 12 bases in between. The chain's CDR3 is CASSQEVEGFYGYTF. The CDR3 coding sequence is TGCGCCAGCAGCCAAGAAGTCGAGGGCTTCTATGGCTACACCTTC.

Written as DNA, the CDR3 is TGTGCCAGTTTGCCTTCTAGCGGGAGTTTCTCCGAGCAGTACTTC. This translates into CASLPSSGSFSEQYF. The chain uses TRBV19 and TRBJ2-7; 10 nucleotides agree with TRBD2. The CDR3 covers 15 residues. CDR1 is LNHDA, CDR2 SQIVND, per germline (reference sequence). V was clipped by 8 bases and J by 6 bases; unmatched bases: 13.